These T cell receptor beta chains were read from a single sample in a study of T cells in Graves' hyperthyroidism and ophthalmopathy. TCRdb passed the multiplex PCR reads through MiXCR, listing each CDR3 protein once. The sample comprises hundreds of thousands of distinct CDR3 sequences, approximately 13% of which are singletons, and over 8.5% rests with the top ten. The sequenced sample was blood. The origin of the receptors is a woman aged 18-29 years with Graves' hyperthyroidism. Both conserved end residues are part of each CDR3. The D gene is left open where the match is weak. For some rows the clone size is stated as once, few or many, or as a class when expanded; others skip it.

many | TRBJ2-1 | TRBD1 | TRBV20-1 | CSALQPGQGYNEQFF | TGCAGTGCTCTCCAACCGGGACAGGGGTACAATGAGCAGTTCTTC
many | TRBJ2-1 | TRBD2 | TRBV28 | CASSLRTSGTPLYNEQFF | TGTGCCAGCAGTTTAAGGACTAGCGGGACTCCTCTCTACAATGAGCAGTTCTTC
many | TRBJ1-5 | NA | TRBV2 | CASSDQGTQPQHF | TGTGCCAGCAGTGACCAGGGGACCCAGCCCCAGCATTTT
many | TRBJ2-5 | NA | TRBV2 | CASRPLRGGQETQYF | TGTGCCAGCCGCCCTCTTAGAGGGGGGCAAGAGACCCAGTACTTC
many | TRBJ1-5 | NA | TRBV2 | CASSESPATNIINQPQHF | TGTGCCAGCAGTGAAAGTCCCGCAACAAACATAATCAATCAGCCCCAGCATTTT
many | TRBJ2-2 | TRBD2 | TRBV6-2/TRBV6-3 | CASSPWREVTGELFF | TGTGCCAGCAGTCCGTGGCGGGAGGTTACCGGGGAGCTGTTTTTT
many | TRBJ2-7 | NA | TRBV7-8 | CAPATCQRRGSYEQYF | TGTGCCCCCGCTACGTGCCAACGGAGGGGGTCCTACGAGCAGTACTTC
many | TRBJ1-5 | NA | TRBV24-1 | CATSEGSGEKAQPQHF | TGTGCCACCAGTGAAGGGTCAGGGGAAAAAGCTCAGCCCCAGCATTTT
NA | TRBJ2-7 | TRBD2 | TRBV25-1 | CASMAEAGGPGEQYF | TGTGCCAGCATGGCTGAGGCGGGGGGGCCGGGTGAGCAGTACTTC
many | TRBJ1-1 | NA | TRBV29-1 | CSVELEVETEAFF | TGCAGCGTTGAACTGGAGGTTGAAACTGAAGCTTTCTTT
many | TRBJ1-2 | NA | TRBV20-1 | CSARDTAGALIGYTF | TGCAGTGCTAGAGATACGGCGGGGGCCCTTATCGGCTACACCTTC
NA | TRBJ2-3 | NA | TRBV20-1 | CSAMRGTDTQYF | TGCAGTGCTATGCGTGGCACAGATACGCAGTATTTT
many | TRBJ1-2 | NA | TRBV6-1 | CASSSRTGYTF | TGTGCCAGCAGTTCCCGTACAGGCTACACCTTC
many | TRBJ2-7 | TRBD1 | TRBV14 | CASSRGQGGFYEQYF | TGTGCCAGCAGCCGAGGACAGGGGGGTTTCTACGAGCAGTACTTC
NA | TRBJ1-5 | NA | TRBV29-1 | CSITQAIQPQHF | TGCAGCATTACTCAGGCGATACAGCCCCAGCATTTT
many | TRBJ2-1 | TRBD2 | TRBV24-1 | CATSDLPLAGEGNEQFF | TGTGCCACCAGTGATTTGCCCCTAGCGGGAGAGGGTAATGAGCAGTTCTTC
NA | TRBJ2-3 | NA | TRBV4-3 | CASSQGRGDTQYF | TGCGCCAGCAGCCAAGGAAGGGGAGATACGCAGTATTTT
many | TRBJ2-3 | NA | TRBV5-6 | CASSPATADTQYF | TGTGCCAGCAGCCCTGCGACGGCAGATACGCAGTATTTT
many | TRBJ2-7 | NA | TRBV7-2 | CASSLARLEQYF | TGTGCCAGCAGCTTAGCCCGACTGGAGCAGTACTTC
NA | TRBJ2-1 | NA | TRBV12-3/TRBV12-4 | CASSLGGGNPLF | TGTGCCAGCAGTTTAGGGGGCGGGAATCCTCTCTTC
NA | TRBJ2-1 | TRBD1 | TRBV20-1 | CSALDRGKYDEQFF | TGCAGTGCTCTGGACAGGGGGAAATACGATGAGCAGTTCTTC
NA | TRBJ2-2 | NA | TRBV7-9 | CASSRLVTLVAGELFF | TGTGCCAGCAGCCGATTAGTAACTCTTGTTGCAGGGGAGCTGTTTTTT
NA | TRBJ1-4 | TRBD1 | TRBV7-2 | CANSLRGTGSEKLFF | TGTGCCAACAGCTTACGTGGGACAGGGAGCGAAAAACTGTTTTTT
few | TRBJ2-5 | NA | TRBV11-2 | CASSLRSQETQYF | TGTGCCAGCAGCTTACGATCCCAAGAGACCCAGTACTTC
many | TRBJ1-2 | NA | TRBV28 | CASSLYRQWDGYTF | TGTGCCAGCAGTTTATACCGGCAGTGGGACGGCTACACCTTC
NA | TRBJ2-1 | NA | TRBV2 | CASSFEATSYNEQFF | TGTGCCAGCAGTTTCGAGGCCACATCCTACAATGAGCAGTTCTTC
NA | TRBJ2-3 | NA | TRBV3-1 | CASSQAGPRADTQYF | TGTGCCAGCAGCCAAGCGGGCCCCCGCGCAGATACGCAGTATTTT
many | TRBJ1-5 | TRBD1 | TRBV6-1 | CASSERTGDSNQPQHF | TGTGCCAGCAGTGAACGGACAGGAGATAGCAATCAGCCCCAGCATTTT
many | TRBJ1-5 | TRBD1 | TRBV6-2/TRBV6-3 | CASSYVTGTQHF | TGTGCCAGCAGTTACGTGACAGGGACCCAGCATTTT
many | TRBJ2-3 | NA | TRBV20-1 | CISGMGTDTQYF | TGCATCTCCGGGATGGGCACAGATACGCAGTATTTT
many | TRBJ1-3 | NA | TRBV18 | CASSSDMISGNTIYF | TGTGCCAGCTCATCGGACATGATCTCTGGAAACACCATATATTTT
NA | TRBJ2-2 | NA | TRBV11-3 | CASSADTTGELFF | TGTGCCAGCAGCGCCGACACCACCGGGGAGCTGTTTTTT
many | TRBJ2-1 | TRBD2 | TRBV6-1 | CASSYGGGRNEQFF | TGTGCCAGCAGTTACGGGGGGGGCAGAAATGAGCAGTTCTTC
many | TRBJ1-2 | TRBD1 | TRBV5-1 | CASSFETGGVYGYTF | TGCGCCAGCAGCTTCGAGACAGGGGGAGTCTATGGCTACACCTTC
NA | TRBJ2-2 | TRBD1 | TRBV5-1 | CASTQGANTGELFF | TGCGCCAGCACGCAGGGGGCGAACACCGGGGAGCTGTTTTTT
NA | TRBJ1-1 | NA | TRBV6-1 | CASSTTGGPNTEAFF | TGTGCCAGCAGTACCACCGGGGGTCCGAACACTGAAGCTTTCTTT
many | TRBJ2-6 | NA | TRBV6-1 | CASGFRVSGANVLTF | TGTGCCAGCGGTTTCAGGGTATCAGGGGCCAACGTCCTGACTTTC
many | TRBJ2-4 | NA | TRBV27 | CASTSSGLGNIQYF | TGTGCCAGCACGTCGTCGGGGTTGGGAAACATTCAGTACTTC
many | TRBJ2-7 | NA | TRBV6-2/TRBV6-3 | CASSYYGSHYEQYF | TGTGCCAGCAGTTACTACGGGAGCCACTACGAGCAGTACTTC
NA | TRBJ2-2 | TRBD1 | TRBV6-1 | CASTTQGLYTGELFF | TGTGCCAGCACCACACAGGGGTTATACACCGGGGAGCTGTTTTTT
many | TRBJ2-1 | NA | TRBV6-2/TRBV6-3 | CASSYSAAYSYNEQFF | TGTGCCAGCAGTTACTCGGCGGCCTACTCCTACAATGAGCAGTTCTTC
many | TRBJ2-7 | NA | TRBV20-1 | CSARDLGYEQYF | TGCAGTGCTAGAGATCTCGGCTACGAGCAGTACTTC
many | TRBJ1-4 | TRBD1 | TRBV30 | CAWSPGQGSNEKLFF | TGTGCCTGGAGTCCCGGACAGGGATCTAATGAAAAACTGTTTTTT
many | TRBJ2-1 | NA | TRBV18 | CASSPQRNEQFF | TGTGCCAGCTCACCACAACGAAATGAGCAGTTCTTC
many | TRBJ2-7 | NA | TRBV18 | CASSLTRTSGEQYF | TGTGCCAGCTCACTAACCAGGACGTCTGGCGAGCAGTACTTC
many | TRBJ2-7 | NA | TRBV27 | CASSFTTGYEQYF | TGTGCCAGCAGTTTCACTACGGGATACGAGCAGTACTTC
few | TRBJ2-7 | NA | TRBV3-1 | CASSQGLLVASEQYF | TGTGCCAGCAGCCAAGGTCTCCTTGTGGCGTCCGAGCAGTACTTC
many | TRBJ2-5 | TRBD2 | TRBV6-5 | CASGLAETQYF | TGTGCCAGTGGACTAGCAGAGACCCAGTACTTC
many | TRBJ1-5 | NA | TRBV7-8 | CASSLELLGNQPQHF | TGTGCCAGCAGCTTAGAGTTGTTGGGGAATCAGCCCCAGCATTTT
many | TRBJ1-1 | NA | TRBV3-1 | CASSQDGATEAFF | TGTGCCAGCAGCCAAGACGGGGCCACTGAAGCTTTCTTT
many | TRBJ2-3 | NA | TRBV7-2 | CASSTYGQGGDTQYF | TGTGCCAGCAGCACCTACGGACAGGGAGGGGATACGCAGTATTTT